The clone carrying this T cell receptor (beta chain) was counted many times. This record belongs to a study of T cells in Graves' hyperthyroidism and ophthalmopathy. Patients aged 18 to 65 had newly diagnosed hyperthyroidism lasting under 2 months. The trim removed 5 bases at V and 5 bases at J, leaving 3 bases unmatched. Germline CDR1 and CDR2: GTSNPN and SVGIG (reference sequence). This CDR3 comprises 13 residues. TCR beta CDR3 regions were amplified from RNA transcripts. The primer set for the first-round RT-PCR of the TCR CDR3 was HTBI. TCRdb passed the multiplex PCR reads through MiXCR, listing each CDR3 protein once. Here the sample spans approximately 320,000 distinct CDR3 sequences, around a sixth being singletons.

This sequence was found in a man aged 30 to 45 with Graves' hyperthyroidism. The sequenced sample was blood. The V and J genes are TRBV30 and TRBJ1-5; 10 nucleotides match TRBD1. The CDR3 region is CAWGGTGDQPQHF. DNA for the CDR3: TGTGCCTGGGGAGGGACAGGGGATCAGCCCCAGCATTTT.